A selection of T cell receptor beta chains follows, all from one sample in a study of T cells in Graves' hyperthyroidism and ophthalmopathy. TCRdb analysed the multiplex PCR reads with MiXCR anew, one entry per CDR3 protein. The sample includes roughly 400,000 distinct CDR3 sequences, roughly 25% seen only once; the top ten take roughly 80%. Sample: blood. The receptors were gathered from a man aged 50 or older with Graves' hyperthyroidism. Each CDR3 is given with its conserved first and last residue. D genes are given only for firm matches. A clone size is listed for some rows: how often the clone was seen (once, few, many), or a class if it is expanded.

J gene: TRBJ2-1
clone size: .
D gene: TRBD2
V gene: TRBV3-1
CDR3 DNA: TGTGCCAGCAGCTCGGGACTAGCGGGAGGGGCCGGGCAGTTCTTC
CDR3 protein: CASSSGLAGGAGQFF

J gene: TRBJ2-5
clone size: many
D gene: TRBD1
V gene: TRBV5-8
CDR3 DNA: TGTGCCAGCAGCTCTGGACAGGGAGGAGGAGAGACCCAGTACTTC
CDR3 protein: CASSSGQGGGETQYF

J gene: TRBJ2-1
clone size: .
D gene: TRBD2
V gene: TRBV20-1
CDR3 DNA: TGCAGTGCTAGACCCCAGACTAGCGGGAAATACAATGAGCAGTTCTTC
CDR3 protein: CSARPQTSGKYNEQFF

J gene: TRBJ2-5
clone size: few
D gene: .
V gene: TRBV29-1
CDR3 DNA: TGCAGCGCGGTACTAGTAATAGAGACCCAGTACTTC
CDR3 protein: CSAVLVIETQYF

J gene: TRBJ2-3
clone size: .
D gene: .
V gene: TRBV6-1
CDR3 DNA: TGTGCCAGCACCCGGGGACCTCTCACAGATACGCAGTATTTT
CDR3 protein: CASTRGPLTDTQYF

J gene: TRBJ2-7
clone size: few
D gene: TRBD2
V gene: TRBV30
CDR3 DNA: TGTGCCTGGAGTGTGACTAGCGGAGCTTACGAGCAGTACTTC
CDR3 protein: CAWSVTSGAYEQYF

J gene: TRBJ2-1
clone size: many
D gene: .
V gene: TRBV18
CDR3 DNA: TGTGCCAGCTCACCACGGGGAAACTCCTACAATGAGCAGTTCTTC
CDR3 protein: CASSPRGNSYNEQFF

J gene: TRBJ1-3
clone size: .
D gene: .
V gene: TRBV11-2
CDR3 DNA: TGTGCCAGCAGCTTAGGACAGCCACGCGGAAACACCATATATTTT
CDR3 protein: CASSLGQPRGNTIYF

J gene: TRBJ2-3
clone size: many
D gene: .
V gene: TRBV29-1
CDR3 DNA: TGCAGCGTTGGAACAGGGGACTTCACAGATACGCAGTATTTT
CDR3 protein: CSVGTGDFTDTQYF

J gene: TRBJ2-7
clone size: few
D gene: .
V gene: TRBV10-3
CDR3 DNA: TGTGCCATCAAGCAGAACAGCGGCTACGAGCAGTACTTC
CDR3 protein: CAIKQNSGYEQYF

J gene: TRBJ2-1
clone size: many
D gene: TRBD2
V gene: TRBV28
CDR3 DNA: TGTGCCAGCACAACTAGCGGGGGCACCTCCTACAATGAGCAGTTCTTC
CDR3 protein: CASTTSGGTSYNEQFF

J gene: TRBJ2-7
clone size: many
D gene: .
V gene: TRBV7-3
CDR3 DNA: TGTGCCAGCAGCGTCGGACTCGGGGCCGAGCAGTACTTC
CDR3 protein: CASSVGLGAEQYF

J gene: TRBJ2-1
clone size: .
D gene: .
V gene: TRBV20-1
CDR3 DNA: TGCAGTGCTAGAGAGGCGGGGTTCAATGAGCAGTTCTTC
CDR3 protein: CSAREAGFNEQFF

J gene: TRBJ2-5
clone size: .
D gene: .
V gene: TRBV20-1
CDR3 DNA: TGCAGTGCTAGAGGACAGACGGAGACCCAGTACTTC
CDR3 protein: CSARGQTETQYF

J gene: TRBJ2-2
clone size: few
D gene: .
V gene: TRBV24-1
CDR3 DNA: TGTGCCACCAGTGGGACAGATGGGCTGTTTTTT
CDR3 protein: CATSGTDGLFF

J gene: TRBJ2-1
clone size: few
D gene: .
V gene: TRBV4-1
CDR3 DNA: TGCGCCAGCAGCCAAGAAACTCCTGCCGCCGGCAATGAGCAGTTCTTC
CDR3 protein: CASSQETPAAGNEQFF

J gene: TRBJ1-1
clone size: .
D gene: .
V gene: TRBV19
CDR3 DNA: TGTGCCAGTCGACAGTTGGGGAGGCGGGGGAACACTGAAGCTTTCTTT
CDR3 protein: CASRQLGRRGNTEAFF

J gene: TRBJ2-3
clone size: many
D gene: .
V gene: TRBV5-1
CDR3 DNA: TGCGCCAGCAGCTCGGACACCACCAGCACAGATACGCAGTATTTT
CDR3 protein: CASSSDTTSTDTQYF

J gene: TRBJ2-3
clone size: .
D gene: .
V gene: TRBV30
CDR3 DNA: TGTGCCTGGAGTGTAATGGCAGATACGCAGTATTTT
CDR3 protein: CAWSVMADTQYF

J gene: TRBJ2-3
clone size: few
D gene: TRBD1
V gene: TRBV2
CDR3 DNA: TGTGCCAGCGTAGAACAGGGGCCCACAGATACGCAGTATTTT
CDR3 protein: CASVEQGPTDTQYF

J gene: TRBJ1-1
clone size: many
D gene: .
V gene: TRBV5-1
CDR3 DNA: TGTGCCAGCAGTCCTGGGACGCTGAACACTGAAGCTTTCTTT
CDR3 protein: CASSPGTLNTEAFF

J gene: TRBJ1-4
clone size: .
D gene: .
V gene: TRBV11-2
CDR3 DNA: TGTGCCAGCAGCCCCCTTCTAAATGAAAAACTGTTTTTT
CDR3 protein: CASSPLLNEKLFF

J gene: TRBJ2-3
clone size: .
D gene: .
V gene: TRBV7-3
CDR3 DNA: TGCGCCAGCAGCCCTGGGGACCGCACAGATACGCAGTATTTT
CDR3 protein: CASSPGDRTDTQYF

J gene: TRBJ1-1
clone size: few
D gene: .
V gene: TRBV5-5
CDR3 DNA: TGTGCCAGCAGCCCTAATATGGGGGCGTGGGACACTGAAGCTTTCTTT
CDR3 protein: CASSPNMGAWDTEAFF

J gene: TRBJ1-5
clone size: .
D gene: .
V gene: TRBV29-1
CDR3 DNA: TGCAGCGTTGGGGAGAATGGGGATCAGCCCCAGCATTTT
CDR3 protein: CSVGENGDQPQHF

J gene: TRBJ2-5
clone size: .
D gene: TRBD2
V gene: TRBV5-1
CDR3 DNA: TGCGCCAGCAGCGGATCCGGGACTAACCAAGAGACCCAGTACTTC
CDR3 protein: CASSGSGTNQETQYF

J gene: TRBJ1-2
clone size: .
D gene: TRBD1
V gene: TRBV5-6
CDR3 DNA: TGTGCCAGCAGTCGCGGACAGGATTGGGGCTACACCTTC
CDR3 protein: CASSRGQDWGYTF

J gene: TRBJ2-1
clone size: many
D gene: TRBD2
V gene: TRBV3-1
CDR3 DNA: TGTGCCAGCAGCCCCAGCCTTATCGGGACTACCGCCTACAATGAGCAGTTCTTC
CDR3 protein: CASSPSLIGTTAYNEQFF